These 16 T cell receptor beta chains originate from one sample sequenced in a study of control samples from healthy donors and cancer patients. Here immunoSEQ multiplex PCR was the method, and the copy in TCRdb shows in-frame clones only, minus some. The sample records about 28,000 clones, just under 90% being singletons. The sequencing sample was made of PBMCs. These receptors originate from a woman between 40 and 55 years old with lung cancer.

This sequence joins TRBV29-1 and TRBJ2-6; D uncertain. Trimming cost V 4 bases and J 1 base, with 5 bases left between them. Germline V gene data show CDR1 as SQVTM and CDR2 as ANQGSEA. CDR3 length: 13 residues. CDR3 region: CSVVDSGANVLTF. As DNA, the CDR3 is TGCAGCGTTGTAGATTCTGGGGCCAACGTCCTGACTTTC.

The chain combines TRBV27 with TRBJ1-6, with D tentatively TRBD1 (5 bases). CDR1 and CDR2 (germline): MNHEY, SMNVEV (reference sequence). Between the trimmed V and J ends, which lost 4 bases and 10 bases, there was a span of 17 bases. CDR3 length equals 15 residues. The CDR3 DNA reads TGTGCCAGCAGTTCTCGGGGCGCCGGGGAATCACCCCTCCACTTT. Its translation is CASSSRGAGESPLHF.

This clone was found a few times. The rearrangement links TRBV28 to TRBJ2-5; the D gene is possibly TRBD2 (5 bases). CDR1 and CDR2 from the germline V gene are MDHEN and SYDVKM. The germline V and J ends were trimmed by 3 bases and 5 bases, with 22 bases remaining between them. CDR3 length: 17 residues. CDR3 nucleotides: TGTGCCAGCAGTTTGGTCAACCGGGGTCGGGGTTGGGAGACCCAGTACTTC. Residues: CASSLVNRGRGWETQYF.

The chain couples TRBV24-1 to TRBJ1-2; D not certain. This CDR3 has 12 amino acids. V lost 3 bases, J lost 7 bases, and 8 bases lay in between. Germline-derived CDR1 and CDR2 are KGHDR and SFDVKD. The CDR3 nucleotides are TGTGCCACCAGTGATGACTACGGTGGCTACACCTTC. Its protein is CATSDDYGGYTF.

V and J are TRBV7-9 and TRBJ1-1; no reliable D call. Germline-derived CDR1 and CDR2 are SEHNR and FQNEAQ (reference sequence). This CDR3 is built from 14 residues. Trimming cost V 5 bases and J 6 bases, with 16 bases left between them. The DNA of the CDR3 is TGTGCCAGCAGCCCCGGACGGCCCGGCCCTGAAGCTTTCTTT. Its translation: CASSPGRPGPEAFF.

The J gene is TRBJ2-1, the V gene TRBV30, with 8 bases that match TRBD2. With 0 bases clipped from V and 4 bases from J, the junction kept 2 bases outside the gene matches. This CDR3 has 14 residues. Germline CDR1 is GTSNPN and CDR2 is SVGIG (reference sequence). The CDR3 is CAWSVGGAYNEQFF. CDR3 nucleotide sequence: TGTGCCTGGAGTGTCGGGGGGGCGTACAATGAGCAGTTCTTC.

CDR3 nucleotides: TGTGCCAGCAGTTTGAGGGGACGGGAAGATACGCAGTATTTT. This codes for CASSLRGREDTQYF. This chain links TRBV28 with TRBJ2-3; either TRBD1 or TRBD2 may supply D (5 bases each). V shed 3 bases and J shed 5 bases, with 12 bases lying between them. The CDR3 has 14 residues. Germline V gives CDR1 MDHEN, CDR2 SYDVKM.

CDR3 residues: CASSLVWTSSYNEQFF. CDR3 DNA sequence: TGCGCCAGCAGCTTGGTTTGGACTAGCTCCTACAATGAGCAGTTCTTC. The rearrangement uses TRBV5-1 and TRBJ2-1, with TRBD2 identical over 7 bases. CDR1 and CDR2 (germline): SGHRS, YFSETQ. The junction had 3 bases not matched to a gene; V was cut back by 0 bases and J by 0 bases. This CDR3 is 16 amino acids long.

This clone was observed a single time. This sequence joins TRBV24-1 and TRBJ1-5, with unresolved D. With 6 bases removed from V and 6 bases from J, the gap between germline ends came to 14 bases. This CDR3 is 14 amino acids long. The germline CDR1 and CDR2 sequences are KGHDR and SFDVKD. The CDR3 sequence: CATSPAQSGQPQHF. The CDR3 nucleotides are TGTGCCACCAGTCCAGCCCAATCGGGTCAGCCCCAGCATTTT.

The chain couples TRBV7-9 to TRBJ2-7; D may be TRBD1 or TRBD2 (5 bases each). CDR3 length equals 15 residues. Germline V gene sequence: CDR1 SEHNR, CDR2 FQNEAQ (reference sequence). V lost 0 bases, J lost 6 bases, and 15 bases lay in between. As DNA, the CDR3 is TGTGCCAGCAGCTTAGCGAAGGGGAGCGTCGCCGAGCAGTACTTC. Translation gives CASSLAKGSVAEQYF.

V is TRBV7-9 and J is TRBJ2-7; TRBD1 agrees at 10 bases. Per germline, CDR1 SEHNR and CDR2 FQNEAQ (reference sequence). The CDR3 length is 17 residues. Trimming removed 5 bases from V and 3 bases from J; junction bases left unmatched: 13. CDR3 DNA: TGTGCCAGCAGCCCCGACAGGGGGCGCAATATCTTCTACGAGCAGTACTTC. Protein: CASSPDRGRNIFYEQYF.

The V gene is TRBV6-1, the J gene TRBJ2-3; D not resolved. Trimming stripped 2 bases from V and 1 base from J, with 7 bases between. Germline V gives CDR1 MNHNS, CDR2 SASEGT. The CDR3 is 14 amino acids. CDR3 region: CASSEYGCTDTQYF. The DNA for the CDR3 is TGTGCCAGCAGTGAATACGGGTGCACAGATACGCAGTATTTT.

Regarding this clone: The junction departs from the called germline gene at one end, perhaps through a read error. V and J are TRBV10-1 and TRBJ1-2; no clear D. The CDR3 runs to 12 residues. In germline, CDR1 is WNHNN, CDR2 SYGVQD (reference sequence). CDR3 protein: CASIEGGYGYTF. In DNA, the CDR3 is TGCGCCAGCATTGAGGGTGGCTATGGCTACACCTTC.

The chain uses TRBV7-9 and TRBJ2-1, with D uncertain. The germline CDR1 and CDR2 sequences are SEHNR and FQNEAQ (reference sequence). V was pared by 5 bases and J by 7 bases, with 9 bases between. This CDR3 region has 12 residues. The CDR3 coding sequence is TGTGCCAGCAGCCCCTTCTTGAATGAGCAGTTCTTC. Its translation is CASSPFLNEQFF. Full variable domain (outside the CDR3, taken from reference TRBV7-9 and TRBJ2-1): DTGVSQNPRHKITKRGQNVTFRCDPISEHNRLYWYRQTLGQGPEFLTYFQNEAQLEKSRLLSDRFSAERPKGSFSTLEIQRTEQGDSAMYLCASSPFLNEQFFGPGTRLTVL.

V usage is TRBV18 and J usage is TRBJ1-5; D might be TRBD1 (5 bases). Germline V lookup: CDR1 KGHSH, CDR2 LQKENI. V lost 4 bases and J 6 bases, leaving 19 bases between the germline ends. The CDR3 length is 16 residues. The CDR3 reads CASSRLGEEVSQPQHF. The CDR3 nucleotides are TGTGCCAGCTCACGATTAGGGGAGGAGGTCAGTCAGCCCCAGCATTTT.

The chain combines TRBV7-9 with TRBJ2-5; D remains unclear. The V end lost 8 bases, the J end lost 2 bases, and 6 bases lay between the germline ends. The germline CDR1 and CDR2 sequences are SEHNR and FQNEAQ (reference sequence). The CDR3 is 11 residues long. Here the CDR3 reads CASGVQETQYF. The CDR3 nucleotides read TGTGCCAGCGGGGTTCAAGAGACCCAGTACTTC.